These 32 T cell receptor beta chains were sequenced from one sample in a study of beta chain features in type 1 diabetes. Whole-study results and caveats: All four CD4+ subsets from Type 1 diabetes patients carried moderately but significantly shorter TCRB CDR3s.

Expressed TCRB transcripts got sequenced, as all isolated RNA was reverse transcribed. Assay: immunoSEQ multiplex PCR; the TCRdb copy retains only in-frame clones and omits some. The table lists some 330,000 clones, around 12% of them singletons, with approximately 0.011% in the top ten. These receptors lack a known antigen. The sample comprised naive CD4+ T cells from blood. These TCRs come from a woman under 30 with type 1 diabetes.

The chain carries TRBV7-2 and TRBJ2-7; 10 nucleotides match TRBD2. Germline V CDR1 and CDR2: SGHTA, FQGNSA. The CDR3 totals 17 residues. V shed 1 base, J shed 4 bases, and the junction held 10 bases outside the gene matches. The CDR3 bases are TGTGCCAGCAGCTTAGTGGCTAGCGGGAGAACTAATTACGAGCAGTACTTC. This codes for CASSLVASGRTNYEQYF.

This clone was seen a handful of times. CDR3 sequence (DNA): TGTGCCAGCAGCGAACCGGGACAGGGGGCGGTCAGGCAGTTCTTC. Amino acids: CASSEPGQGAVRQFF. The chain is built from TRBV9 and TRBJ2-1; 12 positions match TRBD1. The V and J ends lost 3 bases and 12 bases, in that order; junction bases with no gene match: 10. Germline CDR1 is SGDLS and CDR2 is YYNGEE. The CDR3 length is 15 residues.

V and J are TRBV30 and TRBJ1-2, with 9 bases fitting TRBD1. The CDR3 runs to 16 residues. Per the germline V gene, CDR1 is GTSNPN and CDR2 is SVGIG (reference sequence). The junction had 19 bases not matched to a gene; V was cut back by 6 bases and J by 8 bases. The CDR3 DNA follows: TGTGCCTGCCAATTCCACAGGGGGCAGGAGCTTAGAGGCTACACCTTC. Encoded protein: CACQFHRGQELRGYTF.

In its sample, this clone was seen a few times. This chain connects TRBV27 to TRBJ2-4, with D possibly matching TRBD1 (6 bases). The CDR3 runs to 16 residues. CDR1 and CDR2 from the germline V gene are MNHEY and SMNVEV (reference sequence). V gave up 5 bases and J gave up 4 bases, with 18 bases separating them. CDR3 sequence: CASSPGDGSPKNIQYF. The CDR3, as DNA: TGTGCCAGCAGTCCAGGGGATGGTAGCCCAAAAAACATTCAGTACTTC.

A few counts support this clone. V is TRBV5-1 and J is TRBJ2-4; D not certain. The CDR3 consists of 15 residues. V was shortened by 8 bases and J by 6 bases, with 21 bases between the two germline ends. Germline V lookup: CDR1 SGHRS, CDR2 YFSETQ. The CDR3 here is CASSATSAAVNIQYF. The CDR3 coding sequence is TGCGCCAGTTCAGCGACTTCGGCTGCTGTAAACATTCAGTACTTC.

This chain uses TRBV28 with TRBJ2-7; weak D call: TRBD1 (6 bases). The germline CDR1 and CDR2 sequences are MDHEN and SYDVKM. Trimming took off 4 bases at V and 5 bases at J, with 18 bases between the two ends. CDR3 length: 15 residues. The CDR3 DNA is TGTGCCAGCAGTTCCCTGCCCCGGGACACCAACGAGCAGTACTTC. This sequence encodes CASSSLPRDTNEQYF.

The rearrangement uses TRBV28 and TRBJ2-7; no clear D gene. Trimming left V 4 bases short and J 3 bases short, with 10 bases between. The CDR3 is made up of 13 amino acids. Germline V gene lookup returns CDR1 MDHEN and CDR2 SYDVKM. In nucleotides, the CDR3 is TGTGCCAGCAGTTCTCTCCTAGTCTACGAGCAGTACTTC. Its translation is CASSSLLVYEQYF.

This rearrangement joins TRBV28 to TRBJ2-1; 8 bases match TRBD2. The trim removed 5 bases at V and 2 bases at J, leaving 2 bases unmatched. From germline, CDR1 is MDHEN and CDR2 SYDVKM. There are 14 residues in the CDR3. DNA of the CDR3: TGTGCCAGCAGTAGCGGGAGTGCCTACAATGAGCAGTTCTTC. Its translation is CASSSGSAYNEQFF.

This clone was seen more than once but under ten times. The DNA of the CDR3 is TGTGCCAGCAGACCTAGCGGGGGTAACTACAATGAGCAGTTCTTC. It is translated as CASRPSGGNYNEQFF. This sequence joins TRBV7-9 and TRBJ2-1; 10 bases map to TRBD2. The CDR3 spans 15 residues. V dropped 6 bases and J dropped 3; count of bases not matched to a gene: 5. CDR1 SEHNR and CDR2 FQNEAQ come from the germline V gene (reference sequence). The full variable domain, with the rest looked up from reference TRBV7-9 and TRBJ2-1, is DTGVSQNPRHKITKRGQNVTFRCDPISEHNRLYWYRQTLGQGPEFLTYFQNEAQLEKSRLLSDRFSAERPKGSFSTLEIQRTEQGDSAMYLCASRPSGGNYNEQFFGPGTRLTVL.

There are a few counts of this clone. V usage is TRBV7-9 and J usage is TRBJ1-5, with D maybe TRBD1 (6 bases). CDR3 length: 12 amino acids. Between the trimmed V and J ends, which lost 5 bases and 7 bases, there was a span of 9 bases. Per germline, CDR1 SEHNR and CDR2 FQNEAQ (reference sequence). CDR3 sequence: CASSPQGQPQHF. CDR3 nucleotide sequence: TGTGCCAGCAGCCCCCAGGGGCAGCCCCAGCATTTT.

The rearrangement links TRBV5-6 to TRBJ2-6; the match to TRBD2 covers 7 bases. The ends lost 0 bases at V and 2 bases at J; junction bases unmatched: 5. The CDR3 contains 17 residues. The V gene's germline CDR1 is SGHDT and CDR2 YYEEEE. The DNA for the CDR3 is TGTGCCAGCAGCTTGGTAGGGCGGGGGACTGGGGCCAACGTCCTGACTTTC. It specifies CASSLVGRGTGANVLTF.

The chain recombines TRBV9 with TRBJ2-5; 7 nucleotides match TRBD1. CDR3 length: 15 residues. CDR1 is SGDLS, CDR2 YYNGEE, per germline. V shed 3 bases and J 5 bases; nucleotides not matched to a gene: 10. The CDR3 loop is CASSGTGLKVETQYF. In DNA form, the CDR3 reads TGTGCCAGCAGCGGGACAGGCCTTAAGGTGGAGACCCAGTACTTC.

This clone was observed a handful of times. The chain has TRBV9 and TRBJ2-7; no clear D gene. Germline CDR1 reads SGDLS; CDR2 reads YYNGEE. This CDR3 has 13 amino acids. Trimming pared 4 bases from V and 6 bases from J, leaving 14 bases between. The DNA of the CDR3 is TGTGCCAGCAGCCCCTCCCCCCGTATCGAGCAGTACTTC. It translates to CASSPSPRIEQYF.

The chain uses TRBV19 and TRBJ1-5; maybe TRBD1 (6 bases). This CDR3 spans 13 amino acids. V lost 5 bases and J 1 base, leaving 6 bases between the germline ends. CDR1 LNHDA and CDR2 SQIVND come from the germline V gene (reference sequence). CDR3 residues: CASSQGSNQPQHF. CDR3 bases: TGTGCCAGTAGTCAGGGGAGCAATCAGCCCCAGCATTTT.

The V and J genes are TRBV7-2 and TRBJ2-7; 8 bases are a match to TRBD2. Losses at the gene ends were 6 bases for V and 9 bases for J; bases not matched to a gene: 10. The CDR3 extends over 13 amino acids. CDR1 SGHTA and CDR2 FQGNSA come from the germline V gene. CDR3 protein: CASSPGLASWQYF. CDR3 sequence (DNA): TGTGCCAGCAGTCCAGGACTAGCTTCGTGGCAGTACTTC.

The chain has TRBV9 and TRBJ2-7; 12 bases fit TRBD2. V was clipped by 3 bases and J by 6 bases; unmatched bases: 7. The V gene's germline CDR1 is SGDLS and CDR2 YYNGEE. The CDR3 runs 15 residues. CDR3 protein: CASSARLAGAGEQYF. CDR3 in DNA: TGTGCCAGCAGCGCCCGACTAGCGGGAGCAGGCGAGCAGTACTTC.

V usage is TRBV7-2 and J usage is TRBJ2-4; TRBD2 agrees at 11 bases. CDR1 and CDR2 from the germline V gene are SGHTA and FQGNSA. Trimming removed 4 bases from V and 8 bases from J; junction bases left unmatched: 13. The CDR3 spans 17 residues. In DNA, the CDR3 is TGTGCCAGCAGCTCCGGTAGCGGGAGGGCCGTGGGGTACATTCAGTACTTC. Encoded protein: CASSSGSGRAVGYIQYF. The whole variable domain, remainder taken from reference TRBV7-2 and TRBJ2-4, is GAGVSQSPSNKVTEKGKDVELRCDPISGHTALYWYRQSLGQGLEFLIYFQGNSAPDKSGLPSDRFSAERTGGSVSTLTIQRTQQEDSAVYLCASSSGSGRAVGYIQYFGAGTRLSVL.

This clone has just a few counts. V and J are TRBV7-9 and TRBJ2-7, with D possibly matching TRBD2 (6 bases). The germline CDR1 and CDR2 sequences are SEHNR and FQNEAQ (reference sequence). This CDR3 region has 14 residues. V dropped 5 bases and J dropped 3 bases, with 14 bases sitting between them. The CDR3 reads CASSLGGSDYEQYF. The CDR3 DNA reads as TGTGCCAGCAGCCTAGGAGGGTCGGACTACGAGCAGTACTTC.

The CDR3 coding sequence is TGTGCCAGTAGGCGGACAGGGCTTAGCGGGAGTAATGAGCAGTTCTTC. It is translated as CASRRTGLSGSNEQFF. This rearrangement joins TRBV19 to TRBJ2-1, with TRBD2 as a possible D gene (9 bases). V shed 6 bases and J shed 7 bases, with 22 bases lying between them. The CDR3 contains 16 residues. Germline V lookup: CDR1 LNHDA, CDR2 SQIVND (reference sequence).

The sample holds a few counts of this clone. The J gene is TRBJ2-3, the V gene TRBV4-3; 12 nucleotides match TRBD2. The CDR3 runs to 14 residues. Germline loops: CDR1 LGHNA, CDR2 YSLEER. V lost 2 bases to trimming and J lost 6 bases; unmatched junction nucleotides: 0. The CDR3 coding sequence is TGCGCCAGCAGCCAACTAGCGGGGGGGGATACGCAGTATTTT. As protein: CASSQLAGGDTQYF.

This clone was observed a handful of times. At one boundary the junction diverges from the germline segment, which might be a read error. J is TRBJ2-1 and V is TRBV4-3; 9 bases are shared with TRBD2. The CDR3 sequence is 16 residues long. Germline CDR1 and CDR2: LGHNA and YSLEER. The DNA of the CDR3 is TGCGCCAGCAGCCAAGGTTCCGGGACTAGCAGGGGGAAGGAGATCTTC. This gives the protein CASSQGSGTSRGKEIF.

This clone appeared a few times. V gene TRBV19 combines with J gene TRBJ1-5; 7 positions agree with TRBD1. Losses at the gene ends were 11 bases for V and 7 bases for J; bases not matched to a gene: 17. The germline V gene has CDR1 LNHDA and CDR2 SQIVND (reference sequence). The CDR3 consists of 15 residues. CDR3 DNA sequence: TGTGCCTCTCGGGGTTCAAGGGGGCTAGGCCAGCCCCAGCATTTT. Protein sequence: CASRGSRGLGQPQHF.

The J gene is TRBJ1-2, the V gene TRBV4-2; no firm D call. From germline, CDR1 is LGHNA and CDR2 YNFKEQ. Trimming cost V 0 bases and J 3 bases, with 11 bases left between them. The CDR3 is 15 residues long. CDR3 DNA: TGTGCCAGCAGCCAAGATGGAGGGTCCCACTATGGCTACACCTTC. Translation: CASSQDGGSHYGYTF.

The CDR3 DNA is TGTGCCAGCAGCGTAGCAGGGACTAGACAAGAGACCCAGTACTTC. It translates to CASSVAGTRQETQYF. The rearrangement joins TRBV9 to TRBJ2-5, with TRBD2 matching 8 bases. V shed 0 bases and J 2 bases; nucleotides not matched to a gene: 3. CDR3 length: 15 amino acids. CDR1 and CDR2 (germline): SGDLS, YYNGEE.

This CDR3 reads CASSTGTNTGELFF. In nucleotides, the CDR3 is TGTGCCAGTAGTACCGGTACTAACACCGGGGAGCTGTTTTTT. This chain uses TRBV19 with TRBJ2-2, with no clear D. V was cut by 4 bases and J by 2 bases, with 8 bases left in between. The CDR3 extends over 14 amino acids. Germline CDR1 is LNHDA and CDR2 is SQIVND (reference sequence).

This clone was detected only a few times. CDR3 region: CAYRGSSGNTIYF. The DNA of the CDR3 is TGTGCCTACAGGGGTAGCTCTGGAAACACCATATATTTT. The chain links TRBV30 to TRBJ1-3, with TRBD1 identical over 7 bases. The J segment lost 0 bases and the V segment lost 7 bases, leaving 3 bases of the junction unmatched. CDR1 GTSNPN and CDR2 SVGIG come from the germline V gene (reference sequence). There are 13 residues in the CDR3.

The chain joins TRBV9 to TRBJ2-5, with D perhaps TRBD2 (5 bases). The V gene lost 0 bases and the J gene lost 6 bases, with 12 bases spanning the gap. Germline CDR1 reads SGDLS; CDR2 reads YYNGEE. The CDR3 loop spans 14 amino acids. CDR3 DNA sequence: TGTGCCAGCAGCGTAGGGGGAGAGTGGCAGACCCAGTACTTC. The encoded protein is CASSVGGEWQTQYF.

This clone appeared a few times. The V and J genes are TRBV4-2 and TRBJ2-5, with TRBD1 matching over 8 bases. In germline, CDR1 is LGHNA, CDR2 YNFKEQ. The CDR3 runs to 14 residues. V dropped 1 base and J dropped 4; count of bases not matched to a gene: 2. The CDR3 loop is CASSQGQGTETQYF. In nucleotides, the CDR3 is TGTGCCAGCAGCCAAGGACAGGGGACAGAGACCCAGTACTTC.

This clone came up a few times. The rearrangement links TRBV7-9 to TRBJ1-1; 8 nucleotides agree with TRBD1. V was clipped by 10 bases and J by 5 bases; unmatched bases: 6. The germline gives CDR1 SEHNR, CDR2 FQNEAQ (reference sequence). CDR3 length equals 12 residues. CDR3 amino acids: CATRGQVTEAFF. CDR3 nucleotides: TGTGCCACCAGGGGGCAGGTGACTGAAGCTTTCTTT.

This sequence joins TRBV9 and TRBJ2-2; 8 bases agree with TRBD1. Germline CDR1 and CDR2: SGDLS and YYNGEE. The V gene end was trimmed by 2 bases and the J gene end by 4 bases; junction bases not matched to a gene: 10. This CDR3 region has 17 residues. The CDR3 coding sequence is TGTGCCAGCAGCGTGCAGGGGGCACCTCGTACCACCGGGGAGCTGTTTTTT. Translating gives CASSVQGAPRTTGELFF.

This sequence joins TRBV4-3 and TRBJ2-2; maybe TRBD2 (6 bases). The CDR3 contains 17 residues. Germline V gene data show CDR1 as LGHNA and CDR2 as YSLEER. V shed 4 bases and J shed 1 base, with 16 bases lying between them. In DNA form, the CDR3 reads TGCGCCAGCAGCCTATTTGCCACAGCGGGGAACACCGGGGAGCTGTTTTTT. Protein sequence: CASSLFATAGNTGELFF.

The chain combines TRBV7-2 with TRBJ2-5; unclear D gene. Germline V lookup: CDR1 SGHTA, CDR2 FQGNSA. The CDR3 is 15 amino acids. V gave up 3 bases and J gave up 5 bases, with 16 bases separating them. The CDR3 DNA sequence: TGTGCCAGCAGCTTGGGTACCCAAAGGCGGGAGACCCAGTACTTC. This encodes CASSLGTQRRETQYF. The full variable domain, rest sourced from reference TRBV7-2 and TRBJ2-5, is GAGVSQSPSNKVTEKGKDVELRCDPISGHTALYWYRQSLGQGLEFLIYFQGNSAPDKSGLPSDRFSAERTGGSVSTLTIQRTQQEDSAVYLCASSLGTQRRETQYFGPGTRLLVL.